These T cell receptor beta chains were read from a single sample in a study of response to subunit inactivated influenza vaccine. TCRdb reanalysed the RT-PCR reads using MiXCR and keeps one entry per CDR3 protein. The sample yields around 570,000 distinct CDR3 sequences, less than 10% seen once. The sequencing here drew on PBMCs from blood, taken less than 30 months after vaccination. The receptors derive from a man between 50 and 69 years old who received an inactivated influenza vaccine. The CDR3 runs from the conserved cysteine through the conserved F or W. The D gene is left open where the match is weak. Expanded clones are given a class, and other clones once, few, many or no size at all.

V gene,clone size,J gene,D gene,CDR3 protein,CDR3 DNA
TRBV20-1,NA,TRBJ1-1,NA,CSAGPPGTEAFF,TGCAGTGCTGGTCCCCCGGGCACTGAAGCTTTCTTT
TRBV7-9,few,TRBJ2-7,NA,CASSPVTYEQYF,TGTGCCAGCAGCCCCGTCACCTACGAGCAGTACTTC
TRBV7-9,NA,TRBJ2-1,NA,CASSSDSRRYNEQFF,TGTGCCAGCAGCTCCGACAGCCGGCGGTACAATGAGCAGTTCTTC
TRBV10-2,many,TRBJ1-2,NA,CASSEAGLGYTF,TGCGCCAGCAGTGAGGCGGGCTTGGGCTACACCTTC
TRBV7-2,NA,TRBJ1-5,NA,CASSFYQGDQPQHF,TGTGCCAGCAGCTTCTACCAGGGAGATCAGCCCCAGCATTTT
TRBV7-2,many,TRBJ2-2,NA,CASSSLGVTNTGELFF,TGTGCCAGCAGCTCCCTCGGGGTAACGAACACCGGGGAGCTGTTTTTT
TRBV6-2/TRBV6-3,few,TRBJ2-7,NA,CASSPWTTLHYEQYF,TGTGCCAGCAGCCCTTGGACTACCCTTCACTACGAGCAGTACTTC
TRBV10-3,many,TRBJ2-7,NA,CAISRGGEQYF,TGTGCCATCTCCAGGGGAGGCGAGCAGTACTTC
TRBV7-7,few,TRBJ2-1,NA,CASSLVEGGEQFF,TGTGCCAGCAGCTTAGTGGAGGGCGGTGAGCAGTTCTTC
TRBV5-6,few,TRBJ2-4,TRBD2,CASSFGGRSERIQYF,TGTGCCAGCAGCTTTGGCGGGAGATCCGAGCGCATTCAGTACTTC
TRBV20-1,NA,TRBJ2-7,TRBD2,CSASRSGRAIPEQYF,TGCAGTGCTAGTCGTAGCGGGAGGGCAATTCCGGAACAGTACTTC
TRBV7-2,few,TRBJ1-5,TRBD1,CASSRTGSGLQPQHF,TGTGCCAGCAGCAGGACAGGGTCAGGGCTTCAGCCCCAGCATTTT
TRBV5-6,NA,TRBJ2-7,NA,CASSFGQRSYEQYF,TGTGCCAGCAGCTTCGGTCAGCGCTCCTACGAGCAGTACTTC
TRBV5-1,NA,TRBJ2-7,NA,CASSPGEGTFYEQYF,TGCGCCAGCAGCCCCGGGGAGGGGACATTTTACGAGCAGTACTTC
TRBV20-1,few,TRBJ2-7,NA,CSARMSYEQYF,TGCAGTGCTAGAATGTCCTACGAGCAGTACTTC
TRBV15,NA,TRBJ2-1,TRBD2,CATSRELAGSGNNEQFF,TGTGCCACCAGCAGAGAGCTAGCGGGCTCCGGGAACAATGAGCAGTTCTTC
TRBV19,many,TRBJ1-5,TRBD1,CASSMRRDRASNQPQHF,TGTGCCAGTAGTATGAGGAGAGACAGGGCTAGCAATCAGCCCCAGCATTTT
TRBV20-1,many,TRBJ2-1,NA,CSASGAEFSYNEQFF,TGCAGTGCTAGTGGCGCGGAGTTTTCCTACAATGAGCAGTTCTTC
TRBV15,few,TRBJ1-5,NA,CATSRPNQPQHF,TGTGCCACCAGCAGACCCAATCAGCCCCAGCATTTT
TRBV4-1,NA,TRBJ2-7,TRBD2,CASSQWAAGGPDEQYF,TGCGCCAGCAGCCAGTGGGCGGCGGGAGGGCCTGATGAGCAGTACTTC
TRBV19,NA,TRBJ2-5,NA,CASSIGPQETQYF,TGTGCCAGTAGTATAGGACCACAAGAGACCCAGTACTTC
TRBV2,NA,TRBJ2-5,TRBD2,CASSRDLSGRRETQYF,TGTGCCAGCAGTCGGGATCTCAGCGGGAGGCGGGAGACCCAGTACTTC
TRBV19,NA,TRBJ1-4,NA,CASSIDSTLEKLFF,TGTGCCAGTAGTATCGACAGTACCTTGGAGAAACTGTTTTTT
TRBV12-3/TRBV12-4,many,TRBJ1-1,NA,CASSFGSTEAFF,TGTGCCAGCAGTTTTGGGAGCACTGAAGCTTTCTTT
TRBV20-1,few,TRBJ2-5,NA,CSARGLGRAAYQETQYF,TGCAGTGCTAGAGGTTTAGGTCGGGCGGCTTATCAAGAGACCCAGTACTTC
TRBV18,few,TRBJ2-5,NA,CASSTSQQETQYF,TGTGCCAGCTCAACCAGCCAACAAGAGACCCAGTACTTC
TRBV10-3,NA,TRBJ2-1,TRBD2,CAIATSGRTTGNEQFF,TGTGCCATCGCAACTAGCGGGAGGACCACTGGCAATGAGCAGTTCTTC
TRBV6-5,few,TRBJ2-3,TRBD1,CASSNWDSNTDTQYF,TGTGCCAGCAGTAACTGGGACAGTAACACAGATACGCAGTATTTT
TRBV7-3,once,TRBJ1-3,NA,CASSLMGGSGNTIYF,TGTGCCAGCAGCTTAATGGGGGGATCTGGAAACACCATATATTTT
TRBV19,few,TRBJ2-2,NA,CASSPTTGNTGELFF,TGTGCCAGTAGTCCCACGACAGGGAACACCGGGGAGCTGTTTTTT
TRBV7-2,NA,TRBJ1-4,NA,CASRTGTANEKLFF,TGTGCCAGCAGAACCGGGACGGCTAATGAAAAACTGTTTTTT
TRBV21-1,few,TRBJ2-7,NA,CASSKTEYF,TGTGCCAGCAGCAAGACGGAGTACTTC
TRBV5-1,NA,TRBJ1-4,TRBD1,CASSDTGGPGEKLFF,TGCGCCAGCAGCGATACAGGGGGCCCGGGGGAAAAACTGTTTTTT
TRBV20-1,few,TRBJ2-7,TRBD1,CSAKPLRDRGPYEQYF,TGCAGTGCCAAACCCCTCCGGGACAGGGGTCCCTACGAGCAGTACTTC
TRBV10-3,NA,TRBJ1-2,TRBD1,CAISVGRGNYGYTF,TGTGCCATCAGTGTGGGCAGGGGGAACTATGGCTACACCTTC
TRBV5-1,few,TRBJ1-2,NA,CASSFQPQGQGYGYTF,TGCGCCAGCAGCTTTCAGCCCCAGGGTCAGGGCTATGGCTACACCTTC
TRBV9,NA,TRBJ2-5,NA,CASSAVGRETQYF,TGTGCCAGCAGCGCCGTCGGACGGGAGACCCAGTACTTC
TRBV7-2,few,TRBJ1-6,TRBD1,CASSLRDRENSPLHF,TGTGCCAGCAGCCTCCGCGACAGGGAAAATTCACCCCTCCACTTT
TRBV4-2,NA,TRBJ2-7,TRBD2,CASSRGLAVSLSYEQYF,TGTGCCAGCAGCCGCGGACTAGCGGTTTCGCTCTCCTACGAGCAGTACTTC
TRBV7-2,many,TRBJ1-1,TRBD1,CASSPRRGRAEAFF,TGTGCCAGCAGCCCCCGGAGGGGGCGCGCTGAAGCTTTCTTT
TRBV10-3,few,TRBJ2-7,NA,CAISESPPSYEQYF,TGTGCCATCAGTGAGTCCCCCCCTTCCTACGAGCAGTACTTC
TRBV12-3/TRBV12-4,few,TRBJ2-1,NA,CASRTGYEQFF,TGTGCCAGCAGAACAGGGTATGAGCAGTTCTTC
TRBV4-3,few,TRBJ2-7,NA,CASSQEGYGEQYF,TGCGCCAGCAGCCAAGAGGGCTACGGGGAGCAGTACTTC
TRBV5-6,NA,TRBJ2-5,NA,CASSILRDYQETQYF,TGTGCCAGCAGTATATTGAGGGATTACCAAGAGACCCAGTACTTC
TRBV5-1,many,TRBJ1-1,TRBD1,CASSSRTGVNTEAFF,TGCGCCAGCAGCTCAAGGACAGGGGTGAACACTGAAGCTTTCTTT
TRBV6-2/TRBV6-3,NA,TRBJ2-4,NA,CASSPIGGRGNIQYF,TGTGCCAGCAGTCCTATCGGGGGGCGAGGAAACATTCAGTACTTC
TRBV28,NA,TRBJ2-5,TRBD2,CASSLGASGRWQETQYF,TGTGCCAGCAGTTTGGGGGCTAGCGGGAGATGGCAAGAGACCCAGTACTTC
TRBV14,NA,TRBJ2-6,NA,CASSQGGRVPSTTGANVLTF,TGTGCCAGCAGCCAAGGTGGGCGGGTACCTTCAACCACTGGGGCCAACGTCCTGACTTTC
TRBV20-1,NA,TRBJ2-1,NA,CSALRGPAYNEQFF,TGCAGTGCCTTACGGGGACCTGCCTACAATGAGCAGTTCTTC